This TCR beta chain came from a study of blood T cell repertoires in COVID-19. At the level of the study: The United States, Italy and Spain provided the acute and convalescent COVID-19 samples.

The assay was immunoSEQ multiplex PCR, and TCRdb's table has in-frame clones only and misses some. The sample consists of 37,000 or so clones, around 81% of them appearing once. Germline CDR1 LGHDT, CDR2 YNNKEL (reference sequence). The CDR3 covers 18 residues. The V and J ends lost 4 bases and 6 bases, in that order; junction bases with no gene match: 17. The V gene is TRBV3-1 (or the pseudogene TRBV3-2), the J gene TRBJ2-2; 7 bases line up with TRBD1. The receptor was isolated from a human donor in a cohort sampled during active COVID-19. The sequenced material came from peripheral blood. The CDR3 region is CASSLPRGGQLSPGELFF. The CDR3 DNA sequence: TGTGCCAGCAGCCTTCCCAGAGGGGGACAGCTTTCCCCCGGGGAGCTGTTTTTT.